This T cell receptor (beta chain) was captured by sequencing in a study of blood T cell repertoires in COVID-19. Method: immunoSEQ multiplex PCR; TCRdb's copy keeps in-frame clones and lacks some. Of around 250,000 clones in the sample, 86% were seen once. The CDR3 length is 17 residues. Losses at the gene ends were 0 bases for V and 4 bases for J; bases not matched to a gene: 6. Germline CDR1 LNHNV, CDR2 YYDKDF (reference sequence). This clone has only one observation. This TCR derives from a man older than 75 with acute or convalescent COVID-19. The chain employs TRBV15 and TRBJ2-7; 13 bases map to TRBD2. Sequencing was carried out using peripheral blood. CDR3 nucleotides: TGTGCCACCAGCAGAGATCACGGGACTAGCGGGAAGTACGAGCAGTACTTC. Its protein product is CATSRDHGTSGKYEQYF.